This TCR beta chain was sequenced during a study of CD8 T cells in Susac syndrome. The controls, all healthy donors, were matched for age and sex. TEMRA cells underwent FACS enrichment and CD8+ and CD4+ T cells underwent negative isolation. The RNA, about 0.45 to 1 ug, was put through reverse transcription using random hexamers. TCRdb re-called the immunoSEQ multiplex PCR reads through MiXCR, storing one row per CDR3 protein. The repertoire has more than 110,000 distinct CDR3 sequences, approximately 95% of them found once; the top ten carry approximately 0.25%. The germline gives CDR1 SEHNR, CDR2 FQNEAQ (reference sequence). V shed 1 base and J 0 bases; nucleotides not matched to a gene: 0. The CDR3 is 15 residues long.

The sequence came from a human donor in good health. The chain is built from TRBV7-9 and TRBJ1-2; 9 nucleotides match TRBD1. What was sequenced was CD8+ T cells from PBMCs. DNA of the CDR3: TGTGCCAGCAGCTTAGGGACAGGGGCTAACTATGGCTACACCTTC. Encoded protein: CASSLGTGANYGYTF.